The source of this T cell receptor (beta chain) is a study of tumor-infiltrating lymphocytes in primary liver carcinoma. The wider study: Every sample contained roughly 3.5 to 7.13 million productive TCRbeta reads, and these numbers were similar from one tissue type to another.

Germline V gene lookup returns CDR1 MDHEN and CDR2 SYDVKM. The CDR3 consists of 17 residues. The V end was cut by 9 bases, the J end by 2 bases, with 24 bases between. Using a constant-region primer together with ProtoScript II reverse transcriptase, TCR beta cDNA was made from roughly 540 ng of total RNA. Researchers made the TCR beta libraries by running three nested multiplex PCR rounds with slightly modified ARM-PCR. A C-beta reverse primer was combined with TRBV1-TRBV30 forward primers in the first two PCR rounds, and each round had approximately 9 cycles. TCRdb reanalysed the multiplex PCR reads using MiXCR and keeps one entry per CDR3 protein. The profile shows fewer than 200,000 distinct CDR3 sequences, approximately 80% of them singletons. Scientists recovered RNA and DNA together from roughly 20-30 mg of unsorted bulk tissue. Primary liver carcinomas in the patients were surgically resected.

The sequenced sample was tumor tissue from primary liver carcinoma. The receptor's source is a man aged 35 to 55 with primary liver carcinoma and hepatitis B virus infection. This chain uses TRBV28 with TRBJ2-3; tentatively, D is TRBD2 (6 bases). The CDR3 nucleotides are TGTGCCAGTAGTCTCCTTGGACCAGCGGGTCTCACAGATACGCAGTATTTT. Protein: CASSLLGPAGLTDTQYF.